This T cell receptor beta chain appears in the sequencing data of a study of regulatory T cells in long-lasting Graves disease. Extracted PBMC RNA gave rise to the TCR library. MiXCR was run by TCRdb on the reads, yielding one entry per CDR3 protein. The data show 800 to 900 distinct CDR3 sequences, roughly 60% seen once. The specimen was peripheral blood mononuclear cells (PBMCs), collected with antithyroid drug treatment, in newly diagnosed or persistent Graves disease (not recorded which). All receptors derive from a female donor with Graves disease.

The chain employs TRBV7-9 and TRBJ2-1; 7 nucleotides match TRBD2. This CDR3 has 13 amino acids. Germline trimming cut 9 bases from V and 5 bases from J; bases unmatched to any gene: 7. Germline lookup yields CDR1 SEHNR and CDR2 FQNEAQ (reference sequence). In nucleotides, the CDR3 is TGTGCCAGTCACCGGGACTACCACAATGAGCAGTTCTTC. It translates to CASHRDYHNEQFF.